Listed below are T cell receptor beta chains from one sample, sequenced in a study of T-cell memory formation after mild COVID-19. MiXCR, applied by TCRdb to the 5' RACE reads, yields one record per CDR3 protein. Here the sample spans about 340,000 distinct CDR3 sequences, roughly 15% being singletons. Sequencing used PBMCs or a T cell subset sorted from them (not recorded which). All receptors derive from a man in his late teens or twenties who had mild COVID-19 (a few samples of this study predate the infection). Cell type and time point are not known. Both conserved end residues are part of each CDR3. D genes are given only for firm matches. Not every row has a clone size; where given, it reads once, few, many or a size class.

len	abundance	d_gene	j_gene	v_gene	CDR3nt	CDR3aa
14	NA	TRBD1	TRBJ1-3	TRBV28	TGTGCCAGCAGTATCGACAGGGCCCTTAGATTCATATATTTT	CASSIDRALRFIYF
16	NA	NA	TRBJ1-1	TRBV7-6	TGTGCCAGCAGCCCGGGGCGGGGACCCCTGGACACTGAAGCTTTCTTT	CASSPGRGPLDTEAFF
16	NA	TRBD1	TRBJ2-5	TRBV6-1	TGTGCCAGCAGCAGACCCCGGGACAGGGTCACAGAGACCCAGTACTTC	CASSRPRDRVTETQYF
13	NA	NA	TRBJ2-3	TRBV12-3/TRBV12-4	TGTGCCAGCAGCCAACTGGAGGTGGATACGCAGTATTTT	CASSQLEVDTQYF
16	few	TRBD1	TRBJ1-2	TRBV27	TGTGCCAGCAGTTCCGCAGCCGGGACAGGGGTTTATGGCTACACCTTC	CASSSAAGTGVYGYTF
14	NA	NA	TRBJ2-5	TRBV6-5	TGTGCCAGCAGTGTGACAGGTCCCATCGAGACCCAGTACTTC	CASSVTGPIETQYF
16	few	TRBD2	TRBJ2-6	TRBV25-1	TGTGCCAGCAGTGAAAGCGGGGGTTTTGGGGCCAACGTCCTGACTTTC	CASSESGGFGANVLTF
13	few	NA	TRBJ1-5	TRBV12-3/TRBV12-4	TGTGCCAGCATCCGGGGGAGGGGACAGCCCCAGCATTTT	CASIRGRGQPQHF
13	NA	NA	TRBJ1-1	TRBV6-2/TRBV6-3	TGTGCCAGCAGTCTCATGGGGCACACTGAAGCTTTCTTT	CASSLMGHTEAFF
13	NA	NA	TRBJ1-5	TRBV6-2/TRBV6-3	TGTGCCAGCAGTTACTCGCCCTGGACGGCCCAGCATTTT	CASSYSPWTAQHF
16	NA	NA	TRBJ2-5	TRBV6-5	TGTGCCAGCAGTTACTCGAGTATGGGGGTTCGGCAGACCCAGTACTTC	CASSYSSMGVRQTQYF
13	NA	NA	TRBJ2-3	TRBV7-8	TGTGCCAGCAGCCTTGGGACTGCGGAGACGCAGTATTTT	CASSLGTAETQYF
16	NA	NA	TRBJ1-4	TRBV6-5	TGTGCCAGCAGCATAAACCCAGGGGCAACTAATGAAAAACTGTTTTTT	CASSINPGATNEKLFF
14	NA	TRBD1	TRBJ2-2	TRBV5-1	TGCGCCAGCAGCCCACGACAGGGGCCCGGGGAGCTGTTTTTT	CASSPRQGPGELFF
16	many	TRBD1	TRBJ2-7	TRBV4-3	TGCGCCAGCAGCCATCGTGCCGGGACAGGGGTCTACGAGCAGTACTTC	CASSHRAGTGVYEQYF
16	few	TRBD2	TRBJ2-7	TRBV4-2	TGTGCCAGCAGCCAAGATCGGGGTAGCGGGGTTATCGAGCAGTACTTC	CASSQDRGSGVIEQYF
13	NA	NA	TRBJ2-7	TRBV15	TGTGCCACCAGCAGACTGGACACCTACGAGCAGTACTTC	CATSRLDTYEQYF
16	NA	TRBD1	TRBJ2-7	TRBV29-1	TGCAGCGTTGTAATCTGGGGGACAGGGAGCTCCTACGAGCAGTACTTC	CSVVIWGTGSSYEQYF
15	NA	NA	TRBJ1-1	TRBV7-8	TGTGCCAGCAGCCCCAGGACGGGCCTCAACACTGAAGCTTTCTTT	CASSPRTGLNTEAFF
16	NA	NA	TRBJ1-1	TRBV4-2	TGTGCCAGCAGCCAAGATCAGATAACCCTGAACACTGAAGCTTTCTTT	CASSQDQITLNTEAFF
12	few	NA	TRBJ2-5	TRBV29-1	TGCAGCGTTGGTTCTGAATTGGAGACCCAGTACTTC	CSVGSELETQYF
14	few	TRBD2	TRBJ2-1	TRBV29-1	TGCAGCTCCTCGGCACTAGCGGGGATCAATGAGCAGTTCTTC	CSSSALAGINEQFF
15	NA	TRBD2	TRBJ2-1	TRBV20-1	TGCAGTGCTCCTAGCGGGGGGGGAACCTACAATGAGCAGTTCTTC	CSAPSGGGTYNEQFF
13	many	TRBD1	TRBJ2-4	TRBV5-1	TGCGCCAGCAGCGTTGGACAGGGAGACATTCAGTACTTC	CASSVGQGDIQYF
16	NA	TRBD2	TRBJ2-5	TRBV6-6	TGTGCCAGCAGTGAACCCGGGGGGGCCCGTTGGGAGACCCAGTACTTC	CASSEPGGARWETQYF
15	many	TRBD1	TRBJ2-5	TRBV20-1	TGCAGTCAAGACAGGGAAGGGTCAATCAGCCGGGCCCAGTACTTC	CSQDREGSISRAQYF
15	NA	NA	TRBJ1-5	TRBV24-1	TGTGCCACCAGTGGCCCGGAGGGCGGCAATCAGCCCCAGCATTTT	CATSGPEGGNQPQHF
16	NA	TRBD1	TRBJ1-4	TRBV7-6	TGTGCCAGCAGCCGGAACTCGGGACAGCAAAATGAAAAACTGTTTTTT	CASSRNSGQQNEKLFF
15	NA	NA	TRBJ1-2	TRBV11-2	TGTGCCAGCAGCTTAGGCCCGGGAAGTGGCTATGGCTACACCTTC	CASSLGPGSGYGYTF
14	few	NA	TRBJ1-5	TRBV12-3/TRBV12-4	TGTGCCAGCACCGCGGACCTAGAATATCAGCCCCAGCATTTT	CASTADLEYQPQHF
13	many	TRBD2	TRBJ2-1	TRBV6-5	TGTGCCAGCAGTTCGGGGGGGCTCAATGAGCAGTTCTTC	CASSSGGLNEQFF